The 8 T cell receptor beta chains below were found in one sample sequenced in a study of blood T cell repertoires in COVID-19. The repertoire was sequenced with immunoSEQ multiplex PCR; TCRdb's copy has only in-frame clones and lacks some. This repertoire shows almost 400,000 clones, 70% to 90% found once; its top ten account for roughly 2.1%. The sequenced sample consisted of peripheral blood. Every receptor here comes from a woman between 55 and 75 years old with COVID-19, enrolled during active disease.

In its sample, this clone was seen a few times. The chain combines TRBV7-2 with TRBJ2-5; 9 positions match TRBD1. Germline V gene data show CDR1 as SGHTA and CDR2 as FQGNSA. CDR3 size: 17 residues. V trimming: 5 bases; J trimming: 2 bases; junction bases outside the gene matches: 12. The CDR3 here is CASSGAPGTGIQETQYF. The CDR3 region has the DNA TGTGCCAGCAGCGGTGCCCCCGGGACAGGGATTCAAGAGACCCAGTACTTC.

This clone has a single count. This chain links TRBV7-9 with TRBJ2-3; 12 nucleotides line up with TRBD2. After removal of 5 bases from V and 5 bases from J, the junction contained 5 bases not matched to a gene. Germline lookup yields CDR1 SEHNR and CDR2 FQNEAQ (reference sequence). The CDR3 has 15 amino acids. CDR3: CASSPGLAGRDTQYF. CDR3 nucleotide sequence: TGTGCCAGCAGCCCCGGACTAGCGGGGCGAGATACGCAGTATTTT.

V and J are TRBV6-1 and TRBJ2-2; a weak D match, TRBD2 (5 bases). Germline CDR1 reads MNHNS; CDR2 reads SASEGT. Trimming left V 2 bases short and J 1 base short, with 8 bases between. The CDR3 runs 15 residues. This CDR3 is CASSERGMNTGELFF. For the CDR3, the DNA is TGTGCCAGCAGTGAACGGGGTATGAACACCGGGGAGCTGTTTTTT.

The CDR3 bases are TGTGCCAGCAGTGACCCAGGTTCGGGGGTAGAGCAGTACTTC. The encoded protein is CASSDPGSGVEQYF. The V gene is TRBV6-1, the J gene TRBJ2-7, with TRBD2 as a possible D gene (6 bases). The CDR3 contains 14 residues. Trimming cost V 3 bases and J 7 bases, with 16 bases left between them. In germline, CDR1 is MNHNS, CDR2 SASEGT.

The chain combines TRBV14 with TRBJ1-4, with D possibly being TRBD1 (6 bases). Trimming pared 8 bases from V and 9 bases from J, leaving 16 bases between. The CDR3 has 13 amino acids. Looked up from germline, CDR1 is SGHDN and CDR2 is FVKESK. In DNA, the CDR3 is TGTGCCAGCCCCCTTGGGGGCCGCAAAAAACTGTTTTTT. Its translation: CASPLGGRKKLFF.

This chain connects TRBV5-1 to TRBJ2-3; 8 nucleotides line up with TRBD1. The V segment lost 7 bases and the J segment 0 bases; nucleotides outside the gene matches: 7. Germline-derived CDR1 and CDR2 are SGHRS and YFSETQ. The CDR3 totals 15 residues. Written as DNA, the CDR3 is TGCGCCAGCTCATCCCAGGGGGCGAGCACAGATACGCAGTATTTT. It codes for CASSSQGASTDTQYF. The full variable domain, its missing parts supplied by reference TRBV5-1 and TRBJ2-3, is KAGVTQTPRYLIKTRGQQVTLSCSPISGHRSVSWYQQTPGQGLQFLFEYFSETQRNKGNFPGRFSGRQFSNSRSEMNVSTLELGDSALYLCASSSQGASTDTQYFGPGTRLTVL.

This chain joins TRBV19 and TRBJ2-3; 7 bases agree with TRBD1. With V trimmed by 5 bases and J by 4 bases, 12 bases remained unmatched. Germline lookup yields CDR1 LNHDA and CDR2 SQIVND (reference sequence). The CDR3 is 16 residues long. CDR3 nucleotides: TGTGCCAGTAGTCCCACGCAGGGGGAACGGGCAGATACGCAGTATTTT. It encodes CASSPTQGERADTQYF.

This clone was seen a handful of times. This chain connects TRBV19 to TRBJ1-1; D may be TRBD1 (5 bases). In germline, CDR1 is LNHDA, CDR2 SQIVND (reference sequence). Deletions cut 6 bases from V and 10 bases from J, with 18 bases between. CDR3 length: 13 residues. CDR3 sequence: CASSLTAGLGAFF. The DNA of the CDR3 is TGTGCCAGTAGCCTTACGGCAGGGCTCGGAGCTTTCTTT.